A single sample gave rise to the 21 T cell receptor beta chains below, sequenced in a study of shared clonotypes between healthy human individuals. TCRdb's copy holds only in-frame clones and misses some; the assay was immunoSEQ multiplex PCR. This table has about 1.1 million clones, approximately 75% appearing once. The sample was memory CD4+ T cells from PBMCs. Indicated subset: CD45RA-negative fraction. The receptor set was obtained from a man aged 18-30 years in good health. Some clones in this sample may be carry-over from other donors' samples.

With regard to this clone: Other DNA sequences within the sample encode an identical CDR3. The chain has TRBV6-6 and TRBJ2-7; perhaps TRBD2 as D (6 bases). CDR3 length: 13 amino acids. V gave up 0 bases and J gave up 4 bases, with 7 bases separating them. CDR1 MNHNY and CDR2 SVGAGI come from the germline V gene (reference sequence). Written as DNA, the CDR3 is TGTGCCAGCAGTTACTCGGGGAGGTACGAGCAGTACTTC. Amino acid sequence: CASSYSGRYEQYF.

In the case of this clone: The same CDR3 also results from other DNA sequences found in this sample. This rearrangement joins TRBV30 to TRBJ2-5; D not resolved. From germline, CDR1 is GTSNPN and CDR2 SVGIG (reference sequence). The CDR3 spans 10 residues. The V end was cut by 5 bases, the J end by 5 bases, with 6 bases between. In DNA form, the CDR3 reads TGTGCCTGGGGTTGGGAGACCCAGTACTTC. Translation: CAWGWETQYF.

In its sample, this clone was seen a few times. The J gene is TRBJ2-2, the V gene TRBV30; 10 nucleotides match TRBD2. The germline gives CDR1 GTSNPN, CDR2 SVGIG (reference sequence). The CDR3 length is 16 residues. After removal of 4 bases from V and 5 bases from J, the junction contained 10 bases not matched to a gene. CDR3: CAWKGSSGSFTGELFF. The CDR3 nucleotides read TGTGCCTGGAAGGGATCTAGCGGGAGTTTTACCGGGGAGCTGTTTTTT.

A note on this clone: This specimen includes other DNA sequences encoding the same CDR3. V and J are TRBV5-1 and TRBJ2-3, with TRBD2 matching 8 bases. Trimming removed 1 base from V and 2 bases from J; junction bases left unmatched: 3. Germline V gene lookup returns CDR1 SGHRS and CDR2 YFSETQ. The CDR3 has 15 residues. CDR3 sequence reads: CASSLSGGFTDTQYF. CDR3 in DNA: TGCGCCAGCAGCTTGAGCGGGGGATTCACAGATACGCAGTATTTT.

As DNA, the CDR3 is TGTGCCAGCAGCTTAGCCCTTCCCGGGCCCCTAGGACCCCAGCATTTT. As protein: CASSLALPGPLGPQHF. The genes are TRBV7-9 and TRBJ1-5; D ambiguous. V lost 0 bases and J 10 bases, leaving 19 bases between the germline ends. Germline CDR1 SEHNR, CDR2 FQNEAQ (reference sequence). The CDR3 sequence is 16 residues long.

The V and J genes are TRBV6-1 and TRBJ1-5; D is unresolved. The CDR3 covers 14 residues. V was cut by 4 bases and J by 6 bases, with 13 bases left in between. CDR1 and CDR2 from the germline V gene are MNHNS and SASEGT. The CDR3 nucleotides are TGTGCCAGCAGTGGTATAGCCCTGAGTCAGCCCCAGCATTTT. Encoded protein: CASSGIALSQPQHF.

The sample holds a few counts of this clone. Other DNA sequences from this sample encode an identical CDR3 as well. The chain is built from TRBV7-2 and TRBJ1-5; D gene unclear. Between the trimmed V and J ends, which lost 1 base and 4 bases, there was a span of 11 bases. The CDR3 is 15 amino acids. Germline values: CDR1 SGHTA, CDR2 FQGNSA. CDR3 nucleotide sequence: TGTGCCAGCAGCTTAGTTTCGGGTGGTAATCAGCCCCAGCATTTT. It yields the protein CASSLVSGGNQPQHF.

The chain employs TRBV28 and TRBJ2-1; perhaps TRBD1 as D (5 bases). Germline CDR1 is MDHEN and CDR2 is SYDVKM. V was cut by 6 bases and J by 12 bases, with 15 bases left in between. The CDR3 is 12 amino acids. CDR3 residues: CASSQTDSPQFF. The CDR3 bases are TGTGCCAGCAGCCAGACCGACAGCCCGCAGTTCTTC. Variable domain in full (rest from reference TRBV28 and TRBJ2-1): DVKVTQSSRYLVKRTGEKVFLECVQDMDHENMFWYRQDPGLGLRLIYFSYDVKMKEKGDIPEGYSVSREKKERFSLILESASTNQTSMYLCASSQTDSPQFFGPGTRLTVL.

The chain has TRBV2 and TRBJ2-1, with TRBD2 identical over 7 bases. Looked up from germline, CDR1 is SNHLY and CDR2 is FYNNEI. J lost 4 bases, V lost 7 bases, and 7 bases had no gene match. This CDR3 spans 14 amino acids. The CDR3 sequence: CASNGAGLYNEQFF. CDR3 nucleotide sequence: TGTGCCAGCAATGGAGCGGGACTTTACAATGAGCAGTTCTTC. The full variable domain, in which reference TRBV2 and TRBJ2-1 provide the parts outside the CDR3, is EPEVTQTPSHQVTQMGQEVILRCVPISNHLYFYWYRQILGQKVEFLVSFYNNEISEKSEIFDDQFSVERPDGSNFTLKIRSTKLEDSAMYFCASNGAGLYNEQFFGPGTRLTVL.

V and J are TRBV6-5 and TRBJ2-5, with 13 positions matching TRBD2. Trimming cost V 2 bases and J 6 bases; bases outside gene matches: 6. The germline V gene has CDR1 MNHEY and CDR2 SVGAGI. The CDR3 loop spans 16 amino acids. The chain's CDR3 is CASSYLRTSGSQTQYF. CDR3 sequence (DNA): TGTGCCAGCAGTTACCTTCGGACTAGCGGGAGTCAGACCCAGTACTTC.

The count of this clone is one. The chain joins TRBV7-9 to TRBJ1-4; D unclear. CDR3 length: 13 residues. V lost 5 bases to trimming and J lost 7 bases, with 11 bases between them. Germline assignment: CDR1 SEHNR and CDR2 FQNEAQ (reference sequence). DNA of the CDR3: TGTGCCAGCAGCCTGGACCTTACTGAAAAACTGTTTTTT. It specifies CASSLDLTEKLFF.

The CDR3 DNA is TGCGCCAGCAGCCAAGTCCACGTGGAGACCCAGTACTTC. Its translation is CASSQVHVETQYF. The chain links TRBV4-1 to TRBJ2-5, with D unresolved. Between the trimmed V and J ends, which lost 1 base and 5 bases, there was a span of 8 bases. CDR1 is MGHRA, CDR2 YSYEKL, per germline. This CDR3 is built from 13 residues.

The CDR3 here is CASSAARGRGDSGANVLTF. Written as DNA, the CDR3 is TGTGCCAGCAGCGCAGCCAGGGGCAGGGGTGACTCTGGGGCCAACGTCCTGACTTTC. The rearrangement links TRBV9 to TRBJ2-6; maybe TRBD1 (6 bases). Trimming removed 3 bases at V and 0 bases at J, with 19 bases between. Germline CDR1 is SGDLS and CDR2 is YYNGEE. The CDR3 consists of 19 residues.

The chain recombines TRBV7-8 with TRBJ2-2, with 8 bases fitting TRBD1. The CDR3 extends over 15 amino acids. The J segment lost 5 bases and the V segment lost 1 base, leaving 3 bases of the junction unmatched. Germline lookup yields CDR1 SGHVS and CDR2 FQNEAQ. The CDR3: CASSLGTGRTGELFF. CDR3 DNA: TGTGCCAGCAGCTTAGGGACAGGGCGTACCGGGGAGCTGTTTTTT.

This chain connects TRBV7-9 to TRBJ2-3; 11 nucleotides line up with TRBD2. The CDR3 spans 16 residues. Trimming removed 5 bases from V and 2 bases from J; junction bases left unmatched: 6. Per germline, CDR1 SEHNR and CDR2 FQNEAQ (reference sequence). CDR3 sequence: CASSARLAGYTDTQYF. The CDR3 DNA reads TGTGCCAGCAGCGCCAGACTAGCGGGATACACAGATACGCAGTATTTT.

The J gene is TRBJ1-5, the V gene TRBV15; a possible D gene is TRBD1 (5 bases). Germline CDR1 is LNHNV and CDR2 is YYDKDF (reference sequence). This CDR3 is 14 amino acids long. Trimming took 0 bases from V and 6 from J, leaving 9 bases between them. The CDR3 DNA follows: TGTGCCACCAGCAGAGAAACGACAGTTCAGCCCCAGCATTTT. It specifies CATSRETTVQPQHF.

This clone was observed many times. The CDR3: CASSFPGSGETQYF. In DNA, the CDR3 is TGTGCCAGCAGTTTTCCCGGGAGTGGGGAGACCCAGTACTTC. This rearrangement joins TRBV6-5 to TRBJ2-5; D might be TRBD2 (6 bases). The germline V gene has CDR1 MNHEY and CDR2 SVGAGI. This CDR3 has 14 amino acids. Trimming pared 4 bases from V and 5 bases from J, leaving 14 bases between.

V gene TRBV29-1 combines with J gene TRBJ2-7; no reliable D call. From germline, CDR1 is SQVTM and CDR2 ANQGSEA. This CDR3 spans 12 amino acids. Trimming left V 3 bases short and J 4 bases short, with 10 bases between. The CDR3 sequence is CSVDQGGYEQYF. In nucleotides, the CDR3 is TGCAGCGTTGACCAAGGTGGATACGAGCAGTACTTC.

The genes are TRBV5-1 and TRBJ1-3; 8 bases align to TRBD1. Germline V lookup: CDR1 SGHRS, CDR2 YFSETQ. The CDR3 runs to 15 residues. With V trimmed by 2 bases and J by 0 bases, 1 base remained unmatched. The DNA for the CDR3 is TGCGCCAGCAGCTTTCAGGGGGCCTCTGGAAACACCATATATTTT. Its protein product is CASSFQGASGNTIYF.

On this clone itself: A much larger clone differs from this one at a single base, so this may be a read error. V is TRBV19 and J is TRBJ2-3, with TRBD2 identical over 11 bases. This CDR3 has 16 amino acids. Per germline, CDR1 LNHDA and CDR2 SQIVND (reference sequence). CDR3 amino acids: CASSTRLAGYTDAQYF. The CDR3 DNA follows: TGTGCCAGTAGTACCCGACTAGCGGGATACACAGATGCGCAGTATTTT. Based on the CDR3 plus reference TRBV19 and TRBJ2-3, the full variable domain is DGGITQSPKYLFRKEGQNVTLSCEQNLNHDAMYWYRQDPGQGLRLIYYSQIVNDFQKGDIAEGYSVSREKKESFPLTVTSAQKNPTAFYLCASSTRLAGYTDAQYFGPGTRLTVL.

In its sample, this clone was seen many times. Other nucleotide sequences in the sample specify the same CDR3. The V call is TRBV5-1, the J call TRBJ2-5; weak D call: TRBD2 (6 bases). CDR3 size: 13 residues. Per germline, CDR1 SGHRS and CDR2 YFSETQ. The germline V and J ends were trimmed by 4 bases and 4 bases, with 11 bases remaining between them. CDR3 loop: CASSPGVGETQYF. For the CDR3, the DNA is TGCGCCAGCAGCCCGGGGGTGGGAGAGACCCAGTACTTC.